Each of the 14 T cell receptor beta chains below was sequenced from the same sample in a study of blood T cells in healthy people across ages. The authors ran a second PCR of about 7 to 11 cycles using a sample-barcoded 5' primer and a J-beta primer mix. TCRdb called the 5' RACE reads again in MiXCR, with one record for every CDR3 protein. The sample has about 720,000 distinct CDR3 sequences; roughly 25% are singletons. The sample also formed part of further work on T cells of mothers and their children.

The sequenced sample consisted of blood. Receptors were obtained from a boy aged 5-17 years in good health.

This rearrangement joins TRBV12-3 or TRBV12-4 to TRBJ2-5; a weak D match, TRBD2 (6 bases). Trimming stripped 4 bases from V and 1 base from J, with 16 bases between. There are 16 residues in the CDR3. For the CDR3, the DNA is TGTGCCAGCAGTTCGGGACTGTGGGACTCCCAAGAGACCCAGTACTTC. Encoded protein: CASSSGLWDSQETQYF.

The CDR3 DNA reads TGTGCCAGCAGTGGGCAGAGGTACAATGAGCAGTTCTTC. Translated: CASSGQRYNEQFF. This chain uses TRBV2 with TRBJ2-5; D unclear. The DNA matches TRBJ2-1 better at its end, which makes the J call doubtful. Germline assignment: CDR1 SNHLY and CDR2 FYNNEI. The CDR3 is made up of 13 amino acids.

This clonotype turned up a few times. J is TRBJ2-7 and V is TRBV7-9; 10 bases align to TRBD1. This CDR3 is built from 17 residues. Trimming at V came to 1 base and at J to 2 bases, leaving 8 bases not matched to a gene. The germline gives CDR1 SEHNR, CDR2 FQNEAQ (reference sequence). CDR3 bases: TGTGCCAGCAGCTTAGGGCCGTCCGGGACAGGGGCCTACGAGCAGTACTTC. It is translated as CASSLGPSGTGAYEQYF.

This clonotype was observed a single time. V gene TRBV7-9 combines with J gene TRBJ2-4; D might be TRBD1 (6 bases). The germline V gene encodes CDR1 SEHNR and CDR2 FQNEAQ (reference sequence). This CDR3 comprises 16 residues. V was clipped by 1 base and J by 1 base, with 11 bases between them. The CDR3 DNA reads TGTGCCAGCAGCTTAGGAGGGGGAGCGGCCAAAAACATTCAGTACTTC. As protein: CASSLGGGAAKNIQYF.

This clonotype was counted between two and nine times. The CDR3 DNA reads TGTGCCAGCAGCCTCCTCGGGACTAGCGTGAACAATGAGCAGTTCTTC. Translated: CASSLLGTSVNNEQFF. The chain recombines TRBV9 with TRBJ2-5; 10 nucleotides align to TRBD2. The end of the DNA is better explained by TRBJ2-1, so the J call may be wrong. This CDR3 contains 16 residues. From germline, CDR1 is SGDLS and CDR2 YYNGEE.

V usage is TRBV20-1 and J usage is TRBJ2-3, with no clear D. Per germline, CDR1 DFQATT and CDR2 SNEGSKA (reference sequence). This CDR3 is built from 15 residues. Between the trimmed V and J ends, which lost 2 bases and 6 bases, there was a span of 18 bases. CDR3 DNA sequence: TGCAGTGCTAGATTTATGCTGGCTAATTTGGATACGCAGTATTTT. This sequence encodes CSARFMLANLDTQYF.

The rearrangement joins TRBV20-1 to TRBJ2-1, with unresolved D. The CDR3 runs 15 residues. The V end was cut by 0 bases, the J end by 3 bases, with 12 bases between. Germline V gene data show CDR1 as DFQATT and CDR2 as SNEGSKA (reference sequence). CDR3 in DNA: TGCAGTGCTAGAGATAGGCGGCTGGGCTACAATGAGCAGTTCTTC. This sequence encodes CSARDRRLGYNEQFF.

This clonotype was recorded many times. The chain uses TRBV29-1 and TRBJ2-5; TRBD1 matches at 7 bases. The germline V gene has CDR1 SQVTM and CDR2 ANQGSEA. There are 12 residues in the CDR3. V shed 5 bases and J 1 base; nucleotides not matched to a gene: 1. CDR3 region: CSVWDSQETQYF. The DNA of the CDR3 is TGCAGCGTTTGGGACAGCCAAGAGACCCAGTACTTC.

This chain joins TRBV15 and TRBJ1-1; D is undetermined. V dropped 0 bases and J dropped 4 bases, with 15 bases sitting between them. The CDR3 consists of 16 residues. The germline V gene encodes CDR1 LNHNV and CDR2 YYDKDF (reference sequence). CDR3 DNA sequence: TGTGCCACCAGCAGAGATAAGGGTCCCTTGAGCACTGAAGCTTTCTTT. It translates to CATSRDKGPLSTEAFF.

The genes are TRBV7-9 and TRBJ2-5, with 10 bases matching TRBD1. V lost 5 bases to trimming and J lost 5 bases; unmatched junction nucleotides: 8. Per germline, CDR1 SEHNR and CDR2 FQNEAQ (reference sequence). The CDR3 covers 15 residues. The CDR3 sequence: CASSRDGTGEETQYF. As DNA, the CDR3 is TGTGCCAGCAGCAGAGACGGGACAGGGGAGGAGACCCAGTACTTC.

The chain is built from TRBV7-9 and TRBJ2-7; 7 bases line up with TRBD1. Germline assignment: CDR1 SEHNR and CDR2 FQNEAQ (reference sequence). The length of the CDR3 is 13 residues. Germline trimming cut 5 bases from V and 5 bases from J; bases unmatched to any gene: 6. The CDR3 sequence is CASSTRGTDEQYF. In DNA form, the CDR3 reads TGTGCCAGCAGCACAAGAGGGACAGACGAGCAGTACTTC. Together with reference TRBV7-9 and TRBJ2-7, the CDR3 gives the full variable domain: DTGVSQNPRHKITKRGQNVTFRCDPISEHNRLYWYRQTLGQGPEFLTYFQNEAQLEKSRLLSDRFSAERPKGSFSTLEIQRTEQGDSAMYLCASSTRGTDEQYFGPGTRLTVT.

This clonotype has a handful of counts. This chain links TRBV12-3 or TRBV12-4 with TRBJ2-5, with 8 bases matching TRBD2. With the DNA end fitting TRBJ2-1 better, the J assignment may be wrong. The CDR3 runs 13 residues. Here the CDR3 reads CASTRTSSGEQFF. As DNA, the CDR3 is TGTGCCAGCACCCGGACTAGCTCGGGAGAGCAGTTCTTC.

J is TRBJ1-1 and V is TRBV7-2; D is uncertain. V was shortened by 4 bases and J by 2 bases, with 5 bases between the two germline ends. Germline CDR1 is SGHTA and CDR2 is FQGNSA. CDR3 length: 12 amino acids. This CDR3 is CASSSFNTEAFF. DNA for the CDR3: TGTGCCAGCAGCTCTTTTAACACTGAAGCTTTCTTT.

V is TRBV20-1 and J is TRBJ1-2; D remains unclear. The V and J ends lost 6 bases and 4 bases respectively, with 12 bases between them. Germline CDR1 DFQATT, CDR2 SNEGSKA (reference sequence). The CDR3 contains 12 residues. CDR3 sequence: CSASEGIYGYTF. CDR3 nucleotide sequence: TGCAGTGCAAGCGAGGGAATCTATGGCTACACCTTC.